Shown below are 29 T cell receptor beta chains from a single sample sequenced in a study of identical twins. Via MiXCR, TCRdb re-called the 5' RACE reads, giving one row per CDR3 protein. The sample includes hundreds of thousands of distinct CDR3 sequences, 6% to 6.5% of them seen just once. The sample comprised naive T cells sorted from blood. Every receptor here comes from a young man in good health.

The CDR3 sequence is CASSLGQGIGEKLFF. CDR3 nucleotides: TGTGCCAGCAGCTTGGGACAGGGGATAGGTGAAAAACTGTTTTTT. This rearrangement joins TRBV5-8 to TRBJ1-4, with 8 bases aligning to TRBD1. J lost 7 bases, V lost 0 bases, and 5 bases had no gene match. CDR1 and CDR2 from the germline V gene are SGHTS and YDEGEE. The CDR3 runs to 15 residues.

This clonotype came up many times. The chain is built from TRBV5-1 and TRBJ2-1; a possible D gene is TRBD2 (5 bases). Looked up from germline, CDR1 is SGHRS and CDR2 is YFSETQ. This CDR3 region has 16 residues. Trimming shortened V by 2 bases and J by 0 bases, and 12 bases separated the two germline ends. The CDR3 DNA is TGCGCCAGCAGCTTCGGGGTTTTGGGCTCCTACAATGAGCAGTTCTTC. This translates into CASSFGVLGSYNEQFF. Supplemented by reference TRBV5-1 and TRBJ2-1, the full variable domain reads KAGVTQTPRYLIKTRGQQVTLSCSPISGHRSVSWYQQTPGQGLQFLFEYFSETQRNKGNFPGRFSGRQFSNSRSEMNVSTLELGDSALYLCASSFGVLGSYNEQFFGPGTRLTVL.

This clonotype has more than one count but fewer than ten. This chain connects TRBV12-3 or TRBV12-4 to TRBJ1-1; 8 bases fit TRBD1. CDR3 size: 14 residues. With 7 bases clipped from V and 4 bases from J, the junction kept 8 bases outside the gene matches. CDR3 in DNA: TGTGCCAGCACCCCACAGGGGGGAGTCACTGAAGCTTTCTTT. Translating gives CASTPQGGVTEAFF.

In its sample, this clonotype was seen a few times. This chain joins TRBV7-8 and TRBJ2-2; D uncertain. Germline CDR1 reads SGHVS; CDR2 reads FQNEAQ. The CDR3 is 15 residues long. V lost 3 bases to trimming and J lost 2 bases, with 10 bases between them. The CDR3 coding sequence is TGTGCCAGCAGCTTCGGATTCTTCAACACCGGGGAGCTGTTTTTT. This translates into CASSFGFFNTGELFF.

This clonotype was counted a few times. The chain uses TRBV21-1 and TRBJ2-7; whether TRBD1, the table's D call, matches the DNA was not checked. TRBV21-1 is recorded as a pseudogene. CDR3 length equals 17 residues. The CDR3 bases are TGTGCCAGCAGCAAAGCGCGGTACGCTGTCGGCTCCTACGAGCAGTACGTC. The encoded protein is CASSKARYAVGSYEQYV.

This clonotype was observed many times. The genes are TRBV29-1 and TRBJ2-5; D unclear. This CDR3 has 14 residues. V shed 4 bases and J shed 1 base, with 13 bases lying between them. CDR1 SQVTM and CDR2 ANQGSEA come from the germline V gene. CDR3 DNA: TGCAGCGTTGTTCCCTCCGTGATCCAAGAGACCCAGTACTTC. This gives the protein CSVVPSVIQETQYF.

There are a few counts of this clonotype. J is TRBJ1-5 and V is TRBV6-2 or TRBV6-3; TRBD1 aligns across 8 bases. Germline CDR1 reads MNHEY; CDR2 reads SVGEGT. V was pared by 2 bases and J by 0 bases, with 9 bases of the junction left unmatched. This CDR3 contains 18 residues. In DNA form, the CDR3 reads TGTGCCAGCAGTTACCCGGGACAGGAGTTTTATAGCAATCAGCCCCAGCATTTT. It translates to CASSYPGQEFYSNQPQHF.

This clonotype has a count of ten or more. This rearrangement joins TRBV25-1 to TRBJ1-2; D gene uncertain. The V end was cut by 2 bases, the J end by 5 bases, with 6 bases between. The germline V gene encodes CDR1 MGHDK and CDR2 SYGVNS. This CDR3 contains 12 residues. The CDR3 region is CASSEEGYGYTF. CDR3 nucleotides: TGTGCCAGCAGTGAAGAAGGGTATGGCTACACCTTC.

The chain's CDR3 is CASSFSGTEETQYF. CDR3 coding DNA: TGTGCCAGCAGTTTTTCCGGGACGGAAGAGACCCAGTACTTC. The chain recombines TRBV27 with TRBJ2-5, with D possibly being TRBD1 or TRBD2 (5 bases each). The CDR3 spans 14 residues. V was pared by 3 bases and J by 3 bases, with 11 bases between. Per germline, CDR1 MNHEY and CDR2 SMNVEV (reference sequence).

This clonotype was observed many times. The rearrangement joins TRBV12-3 or TRBV12-4 to TRBJ2-5; D is perhaps TRBD1 or TRBD2 (5 bases each). V was trimmed by 8 bases and J by 2 bases, leaving 15 bases between them. The CDR3 length is 14 residues. CDR3 bases: TGTGCCAGCTGTACCGGGACGACTCAAGAGACCCAGTACTTC. Translated, it gives CASCTGTTQETQYF.

At least ten counts were recorded for this clonotype. The chain joins TRBV7-2 to TRBJ2-7; 12 positions match TRBD2. Germline V CDR1 and CDR2: SGHTA, FQGNSA. The CDR3 is 15 amino acids. V lost 5 bases, J lost 4 bases, and 6 bases stayed unmatched. The CDR3 region has the DNA TGTGCCAGCAGCCCCGGACTAGCGGGATCATACGAGCAGTACTTC. Amino acid sequence: CASSPGLAGSYEQYF.

This clonotype appeared many times. This chain links TRBV20-1 with TRBJ2-7; 8 bases agree with TRBD1. CDR3 length: 14 residues. The V gene end was trimmed by 3 bases and the J gene end by 9 bases; junction bases not matched to a gene: 13. CDR1 and CDR2 from the germline V gene are DFQATT and SNEGSKA (reference sequence). CDR3 region: CSASGWGQEVLQYF. CDR3 DNA sequence: TGCAGTGCTAGTGGTTGGGGACAGGAGGTGCTGCAGTACTTC.

The chain uses TRBV20-1 and TRBJ2-7; 10 bases are a match to TRBD2. V lost 0 bases and J lost 3; bases outside the gene matches: 5. Germline loops: CDR1 DFQATT, CDR2 SNEGSKA (reference sequence). The CDR3 has 15 residues. In DNA form, the CDR3 reads TGCAGTGCTAGAGATCAGCGGGAGGGCCACTACGAGCAGTACGTC. Its protein is CSARDQREGHYEQYV.

This clonotype was counted ten times or more. This chain links TRBV12-3 or TRBV12-4 with TRBJ2-1; tentatively, D is TRBD1 (5 bases). The V gene lost 3 bases and the J gene lost 7 bases, with 10 bases spanning the gap. The CDR3 length is 13 residues. This CDR3 is CASSFPGLNEQFF. Written as DNA, the CDR3 is TGTGCCAGCAGTTTTCCAGGGCTGAATGAGCAGTTCTTC.

This clonotype was seen at least ten times. This chain links TRBV12-3 or TRBV12-4 with TRBJ2-3; D might be TRBD1 (5 bases). This CDR3 comprises 13 residues. V lost 1 base to trimming and J lost 9 bases, with 11 bases between them. The CDR3: CASSLEGSTTQYF. The CDR3 DNA reads as TGTGCCAGCAGTTTAGAGGGGTCCACGACGCAGTATTTT.

This clonotype was counted many times. The chain combines TRBV6-5 with TRBJ2-7, with D tentatively TRBD1 (5 bases). Germline V gene lookup returns CDR1 MNHEY and CDR2 SVGAGI. V lost 4 bases, J lost 2 bases, and 9 bases lay in between. The CDR3 loop spans 13 amino acids. In DNA, the CDR3 is TGTGCCAGCAGTTTGACAGTCCCCTACGAGCAGTACGTC. Translating gives CASSLTVPYEQYV.

This clonotype was counted ten times or more. The rearrangement uses TRBV5-6 and TRBJ2-3; TRBD1 matches 8 bases. In germline, CDR1 is SGHDT, CDR2 YYEEEE. After removal of 1 base from V and 4 bases from J, the junction contained 8 bases not matched to a gene. The CDR3 runs 16 residues. The CDR3 DNA is TGTGCCAGCAGCTTGCCCGGACAGGGTTTTGCAGATACGCAGTATTTT. Protein: CASSLPGQGFADTQYF.

In this sample, this clonotype turned up a few times. Since the CDR3 does not end with the conserved phenylalanine or tryptophan, this likely comes from a read error. The chain recombines TRBV5-1 with TRBJ2-2; TRBD2 matches at 9 bases. This CDR3 has 18 amino acids. Looked up from germline, CDR1 is SGHRS and CDR2 is YFSETQ. Trimming took 0 bases from V and 0 from J; bases not matched to a gene: 6. The CDR3 region has the DNA TGCGCCAGCAGCTTGGAAACGTTAGCGGGAGCGAACACCGGGGAGCTGTTTTGT. Protein: CASSLETLAGANTGELFC.

The chain couples TRBV29-1 to TRBJ1-1, with D maybe TRBD1 (5 bases). This CDR3 contains 15 residues. Per germline, CDR1 SQVTM and CDR2 ANQGSEA. V shed 0 bases and J shed 4 bases, with 15 bases lying between them. CDR3 nucleotides: TGCAGCGTTGAAGATCTTTACTGGGGGTTCACTGAAGCTTTCTTT. Its protein is CSVEDLYWGFTEAFF.

The genes are TRBV9 and TRBJ2-5; the match to TRBD2 covers 9 bases. The V segment lost 1 base and the J segment 3 bases; nucleotides outside the gene matches: 4. Germline CDR1 and CDR2: SGDLS and YYNGEE. The CDR3 spans 15 residues. CDR3 sequence reads: CASSVSIAGEETQYF. CDR3 bases: TGTGCCAGCAGCGTATCTATAGCGGGGGAAGAGACCCAGTACTTC.

This clonotype was seen many times. V is TRBV28 and J is TRBJ2-7; D gene unclear. Trimming took 8 bases from V and 4 from J, leaving 9 bases between them. This CDR3 is 11 amino acids long. Germline-derived CDR1 and CDR2 are MDHEN and SYDVKM. As DNA, the CDR3 is TGTGCCAGCTCTGCCAGGTACGAGCAGTACGTC. It is translated as CASSARYEQYV.

Comments on this clonotype: Without the conserved terminal phenylalanine or tryptophan, this CDR3 likely stems from a read error. The chain has TRBV7-9 and TRBJ2-2; D might be TRBD2 (5 bases). The V gene lost 2 bases and the J gene lost 6 bases, with 16 bases spanning the gap. The germline V gene encodes CDR1 SEHNR and CDR2 FQNEAQ (reference sequence). The CDR3 is made up of 16 amino acids. The CDR3: CASSLKLASHPGELFL. The CDR3 bases are TGTGCCAGCAGCTTAAAGCTAGCTAGCCACCCCGGGGAGCTGTTTCTT.

The chain links TRBV20-1 to TRBJ2-1, with D unresolved. The CDR3 length is 11 residues. V was trimmed by 6 bases and J by 7 bases, leaving 10 bases between them. The germline V gene has CDR1 DFQATT and CDR2 SNEGSKA (reference sequence). CDR3 nucleotides: TGCAGTGCCGCCACGGTGAATGAGCAGTTCTTC. It yields the protein CSAATVNEQFF.

This clonotype was picked up a small number of times. This chain joins TRBV20-1 and TRBJ1-4; unclear D gene. V gave up 7 bases and J gave up 1 base, with 16 bases separating them. Germline V gene lookup returns CDR1 DFQATT and CDR2 SNEGSKA (reference sequence). The length of the CDR3 is 15 residues. CDR3 in DNA: TGCAGTGTTACTATTGCTGGGTTAACTAATGAAAAACTGTTTTTT. Translation: CSVTIAGLTNEKLFF.

This clonotype was observed many times. The chain has TRBV10-3 and TRBJ2-7; perhaps TRBD1 as D (5 bases). The CDR3 length is 13 residues. Germline CDR1 ENHRY, CDR2 SYGVKD. Trimming removed 4 bases from V and 6 bases from J, with 13 bases in between. CDR3 protein: CAISGISRGEQYV. The CDR3 DNA sequence: TGTGCCATCAGTGGGATATCTAGGGGCGAGCAGTACGTC.

This clonotype was recorded many times. V gene TRBV6-1 combines with J gene TRBJ1-5; D is undetermined. Germline CDR1 and CDR2: MNHNS and SASEGT. V was pared by 4 bases and J by 6 bases, with 10 bases between. The CDR3 loop spans 13 amino acids. CDR3 sequence (DNA): TGTGCCAGCAGTGCAAAAGGGCTTCAGCCCCAGCATTTT. Translation gives CASSAKGLQPQHF.

This clonotype occurred a few times. This chain joins TRBV7-9 and TRBJ2-1; maybe TRBD1 (6 bases). CDR3 length equals 13 residues. Trimming shortened V by 5 bases and J by 6 bases, and 11 bases separated the two germline ends. CDR1 and CDR2 (germline): SEHNR, FQNEAQ (reference sequence). CDR3 bases: TGTGCCAGCAGCGTGGGACAACGCAATGAGCAGTTCTTC. Amino acid sequence: CASSVGQRNEQFF.

This clonotype has a single count. The CDR3 sequence: CASSRALAGFAPGELFF. CDR3 bases: TGCGCCAGCAGCAGAGCGCTAGCGGGATTCGCCCCCGGGGAGCTGTTTTTT. This chain links TRBV5-1 with TRBJ2-2; 9 positions agree with TRBD2. The junction had 13 bases not matched to a gene; V was cut back by 4 bases and J by 6 bases. The CDR3 has 17 amino acids. CDR1 and CDR2 (germline): SGHRS, YFSETQ.

The chain employs TRBV7-7 and TRBJ2-1; possible D gene TRBD2, 7 bases. The V gene lost 2 bases and the J gene lost 9 bases, with 23 bases spanning the gap. The CDR3 runs 17 residues. CDR1 is SSHAT and CDR2 is FNYEAQ in the germline V gene (reference sequence). The CDR3 spells CASSLRGGAQTPGEQFF. The CDR3, as DNA: TGTGCCAGCAGCTTAAGGGGGGGGGCCCAAACCCCGGGTGAGCAGTTCTTC.